What follows are 13 T cell receptor beta chains derived from one specimen sequenced in a study of quantifying T cell responses using KT2 cells. Across the study: TCR alpha and beta constant-region primers primed reverse transcription of RNA.

A single-stranded UMI oligo with SP2 sequence was ligated to cDNA 3' ends. The first PCR ran approximately 4 cycles with an equimolar RC1.1 and RC1.2 beta primer mix. MiXCR, run by TCRdb on the UMI-ligation and nested PCR reads, gives a single entry per CDR3 protein. Counted here are about 30,000 distinct CDR3 sequences, roughly 7.2% occurring once; the ten biggest clones make up roughly 14%. The sample was PBMCs spiked with cells of the T cell clone KT2. These TCRs come from a human donor.

Many counts were recorded for this clonotype. The chain carries TRBV18 and TRBJ1-1, with TRBD1 matching over 8 bases. The V gene's germline CDR1 is KGHSH and CDR2 LQKENI. This CDR3 region has 14 residues. J gave up 4 bases and V 1 base, and 2 bases lay outside the gene matches. The CDR3 loop is CASSPLDRGTEAFF. The CDR3 nucleotides are TGTGCCAGCTCACCACTCGACAGGGGCACTGAAGCTTTCTTT.

This clonotype was detected a few times. The rearrangement links TRBV12-5 to TRBJ2-1; 9 nucleotides align to TRBD1. Germline CDR1 and CDR2: LGHNT and FRNRAP. The CDR3 has 16 amino acids. The V and J ends lost 1 base and 10 bases, in that order; junction bases with no gene match: 11. The CDR3 nucleotides read TGTGCTAGTGGTTTGGGATTGTCCGGACAGGGGCGCGAGCAGTTCTTC. It yields the protein CASGLGLSGQGREQFF.

V gene TRBV5-1 combines with J gene TRBJ2-1; D may be TRBD1 (6 bases). V was cut by 0 bases and J by 8 bases, with 15 bases left in between. Germline loops: CDR1 SGHRS, CDR2 YFSETQ. The CDR3 is made up of 15 amino acids. In DNA, the CDR3 is TGCGCCAGCAGCTTGGCTCCAGGGGTAGAAGATGAGCAGTTCTTC. This codes for CASSLAPGVEDEQFF.

The sample holds a few counts of this clonotype. J is TRBJ1-1 and V is TRBV11-1; D is undetermined. Germline V gene data show CDR1 as SGHAT and CDR2 as FQDESV (reference sequence). This CDR3 has 14 amino acids. The V end was cut by 7 bases, the J end by 4 bases, with 16 bases between. The CDR3: CASIITMGATEAFF. The CDR3, as DNA: TGTGCCAGCATCATAACTATGGGCGCCACTGAAGCTTTCTTT.

This chain uses TRBV30 with TRBJ2-7; D ambiguous. V lost 2 bases and J lost 0, with 5 bases in between. This CDR3 is 12 amino acids long. Germline V gene sequence: CDR1 GTSNPN, CDR2 SVGIG (reference sequence). CDR3 coding DNA: TGTGCCTGGAGTAAATCCTCCTACGAGCAGTACTTC. It specifies CAWSKSSYEQYF.

This clonotype was counted at least ten times. The V gene is TRBV12-3 or TRBV12-4, the J gene TRBJ1-2; D unclear. V lost 6 bases and J lost 0, with 11 bases in between. The CDR3 spans 14 residues. The CDR3 sequence: CASSASTSNYGYTF. The CDR3 coding sequence is TGTGCCAGCAGCGCTTCAACATCTAACTATGGCTACACCTTC.

This clonotype was counted at least ten times. The rearrangement uses TRBV24-1 and TRBJ1-2; D perhaps matches TRBD1 (6 bases). CDR1 KGHDR and CDR2 SFDVKD come from the germline V gene. V dropped 9 bases and J dropped 1 base, with 17 bases sitting between them. This CDR3 is 15 amino acids long. The CDR3, as DNA: TGTGCCACCCGCTGCAGACAGGAGGTTAACTATGGCTACACCTTC. This gives the protein CATRCRQEVNYGYTF.

This clonotype showed up just a few times. CDR3 amino acids: CATRRGTGVNGEAFF. The CDR3 region has the DNA TGTGCCACCCGCCGGGGGACAGGGGTTAATGGTGAAGCTTTCTTT. The rearrangement joins TRBV5-6 to TRBJ1-1, with 10 bases lining up with TRBD1. The germline CDR1 and CDR2 sequences are SGHDT and YYEEEE. The CDR3 is made up of 15 amino acids. J gave up 7 bases and V 9 bases, and 15 bases lay outside the gene matches.

This clonotype was seen a few times. V is TRBV12-3 or TRBV12-4 and J is TRBJ2-7; TRBD2 matches 8 bases. Trimming took 3 bases from V and 6 from J; bases not matched to a gene: 13. The CDR3 contains 16 residues. The CDR3 nucleotides read TGTGCCAGCAGTTTTAGAGGCGGGAGGCGCCGGTTCGAGCAGTACTTC. This sequence encodes CASSFRGGRRRFEQYF.

This clonotype came up many times. The CDR3 DNA is TGTGCCAGCAGCTTCAATAGCGGGAGAGTGGGCACCGGGGAGCTGTTTTTT. Amino acids: CASSFNSGRVGTGELFF. The J gene is TRBJ2-2, the V gene TRBV5-6; 9 bases align to TRBD2. The CDR3 is 17 amino acids. V dropped 2 bases and J dropped 4; count of bases not matched to a gene: 9. CDR1 and CDR2 from the germline V gene are SGHDT and YYEEEE.

The genes are TRBV4-1 and TRBJ2-3; no clear D. Between the trimmed V and J ends, which lost 3 bases and 3 bases, there was a span of 10 bases. CDR1 is MGHRA and CDR2 is YSYEKL in the germline V gene. CDR3 length: 14 residues. CDR3 in DNA: TGCGCCAGCAGCCAGCAAACCGGAACAGATACGCAGTATTTT. This encodes CASSQQTGTDTQYF.

The V and J genes are TRBV19 and TRBJ2-1; 7 nucleotides line up with TRBD1. CDR1 and CDR2 (germline): LNHDA, SQIVND (reference sequence). With V trimmed by 0 bases and J by 4 bases, 6 bases remained unmatched. CDR3 length equals 16 residues. The CDR3 protein is CASSIDRGQLYNEQFF. CDR3 coding DNA: TGTGCCAGTAGTATAGATAGGGGGCAGTTATACAATGAGCAGTTCTTC.

In this sample, this clonotype turned up many times. The rearrangement uses TRBV12-5 and TRBJ2-1; D possibly corresponds to TRBD1 (5 bases). CDR1 is LGHNT, CDR2 FRNRAP, per germline. The CDR3 runs 19 residues. V was cut by 0 bases and J by 7 bases, with 25 bases left in between. DNA of the CDR3: TGTGCTAGTGGTTTGGTTGGGCGAGGTCTTGCAGGGAAGAGGAATGAGCAGTTCTTC. This translates into CASGLVGRGLAGKRNEQFF.